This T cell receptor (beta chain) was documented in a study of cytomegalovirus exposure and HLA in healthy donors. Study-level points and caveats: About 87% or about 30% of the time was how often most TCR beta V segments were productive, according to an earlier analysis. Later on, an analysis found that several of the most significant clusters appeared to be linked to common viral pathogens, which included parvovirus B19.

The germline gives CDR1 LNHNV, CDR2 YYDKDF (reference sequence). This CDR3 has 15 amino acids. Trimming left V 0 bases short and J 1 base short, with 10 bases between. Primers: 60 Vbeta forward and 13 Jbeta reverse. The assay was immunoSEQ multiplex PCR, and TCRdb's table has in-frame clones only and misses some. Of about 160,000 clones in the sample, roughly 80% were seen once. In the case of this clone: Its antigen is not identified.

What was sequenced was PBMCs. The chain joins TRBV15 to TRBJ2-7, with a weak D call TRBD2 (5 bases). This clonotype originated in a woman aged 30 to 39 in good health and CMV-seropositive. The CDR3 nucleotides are TGTGCCACCAGCAGAGATCGAGCGGCATCCTACGAGCAGTACTTC. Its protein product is CATSRDRAASYEQYF.